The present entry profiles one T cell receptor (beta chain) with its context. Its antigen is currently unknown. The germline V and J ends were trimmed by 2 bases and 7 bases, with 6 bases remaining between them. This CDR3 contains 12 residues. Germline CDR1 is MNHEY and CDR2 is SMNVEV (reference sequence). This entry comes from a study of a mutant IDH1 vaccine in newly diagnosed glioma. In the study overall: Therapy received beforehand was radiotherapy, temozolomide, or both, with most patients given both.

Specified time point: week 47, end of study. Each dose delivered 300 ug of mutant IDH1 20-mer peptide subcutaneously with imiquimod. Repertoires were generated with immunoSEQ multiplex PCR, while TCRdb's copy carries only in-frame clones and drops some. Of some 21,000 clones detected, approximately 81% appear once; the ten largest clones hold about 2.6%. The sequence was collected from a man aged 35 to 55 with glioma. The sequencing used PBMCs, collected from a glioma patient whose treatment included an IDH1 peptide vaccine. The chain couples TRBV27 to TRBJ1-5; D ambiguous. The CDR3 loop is CASSLVGQPQHF. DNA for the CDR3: TGTGCCAGCAGTTTAGTCGGCCAGCCCCAGCATTTT.